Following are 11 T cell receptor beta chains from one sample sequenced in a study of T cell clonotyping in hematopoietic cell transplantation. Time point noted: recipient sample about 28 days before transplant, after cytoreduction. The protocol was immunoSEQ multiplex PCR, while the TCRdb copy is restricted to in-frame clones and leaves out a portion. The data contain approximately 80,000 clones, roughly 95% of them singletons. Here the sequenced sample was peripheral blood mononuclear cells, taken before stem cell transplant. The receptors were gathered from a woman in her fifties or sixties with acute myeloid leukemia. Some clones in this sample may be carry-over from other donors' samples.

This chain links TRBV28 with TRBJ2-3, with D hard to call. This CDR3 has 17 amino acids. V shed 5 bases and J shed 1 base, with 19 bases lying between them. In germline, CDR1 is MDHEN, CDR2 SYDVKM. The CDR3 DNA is TGTGCCAGCAGTCCCTATTTTAGGGATACGGGCACAGATACGCAGTATTTT. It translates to CASSPYFRDTGTDTQYF.

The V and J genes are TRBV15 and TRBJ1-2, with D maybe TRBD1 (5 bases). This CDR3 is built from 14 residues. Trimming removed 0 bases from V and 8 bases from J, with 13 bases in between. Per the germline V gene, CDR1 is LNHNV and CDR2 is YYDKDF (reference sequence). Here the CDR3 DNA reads TGTGCCACCAGCAGAGATCCGGCAGGGTTAGGCTACACCTTC. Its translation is CATSRDPAGLGYTF.

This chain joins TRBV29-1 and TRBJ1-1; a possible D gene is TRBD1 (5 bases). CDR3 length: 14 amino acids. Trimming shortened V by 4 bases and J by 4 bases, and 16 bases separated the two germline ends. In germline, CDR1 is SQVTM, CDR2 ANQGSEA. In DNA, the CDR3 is TGCAGCGTTGGGGGGGGGTCTGGCGGCACTGAAGCTTTCTTT. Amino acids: CSVGGGSGGTEAFF. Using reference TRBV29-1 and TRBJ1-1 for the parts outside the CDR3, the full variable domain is SAVISQKPSRDICQRGTSLTIQCQVDSQVTMMFWYRQQPGQSLTLIATANQGSEATYESGFVIDKFPISRPNLTFSTLTVSNMSPEDSSIYLCSVGGGSGGTEAFFGQGTRLTVV.

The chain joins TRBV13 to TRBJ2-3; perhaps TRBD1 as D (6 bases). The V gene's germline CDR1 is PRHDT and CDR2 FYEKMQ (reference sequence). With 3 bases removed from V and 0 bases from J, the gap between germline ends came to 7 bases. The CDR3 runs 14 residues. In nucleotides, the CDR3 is TGTGCCAGCAGCTTGGGACACAGCACAGATACGCAGTATTTT. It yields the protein CASSLGHSTDTQYF.

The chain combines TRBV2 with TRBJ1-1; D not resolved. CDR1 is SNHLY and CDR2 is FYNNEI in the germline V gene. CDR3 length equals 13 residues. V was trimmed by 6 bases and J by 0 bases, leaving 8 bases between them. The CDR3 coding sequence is TGTGCCAGCAGCGTTACACTGAACACTGAAGCTTTCTTT. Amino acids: CASSVTLNTEAFF.

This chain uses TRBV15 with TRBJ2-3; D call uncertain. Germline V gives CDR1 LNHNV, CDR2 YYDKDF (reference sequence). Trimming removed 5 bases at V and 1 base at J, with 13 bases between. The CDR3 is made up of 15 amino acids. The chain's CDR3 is CATSPFSVGTDTQYF. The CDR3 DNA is TGTGCCACCAGCCCTTTTAGTGTGGGCACAGATACGCAGTATTTT.

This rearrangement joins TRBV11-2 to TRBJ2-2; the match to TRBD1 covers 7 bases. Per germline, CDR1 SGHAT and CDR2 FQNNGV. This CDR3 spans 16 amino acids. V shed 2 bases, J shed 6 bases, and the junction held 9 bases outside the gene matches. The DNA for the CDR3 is TGTGCCAGCAGCTTACCGGGACAGATTTTCCCCGGGGAGCTGTTTTTT. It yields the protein CASSLPGQIFPGELFF.

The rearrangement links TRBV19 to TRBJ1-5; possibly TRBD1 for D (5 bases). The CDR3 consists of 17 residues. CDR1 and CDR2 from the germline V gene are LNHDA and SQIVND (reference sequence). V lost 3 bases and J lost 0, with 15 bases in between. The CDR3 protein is CASSMLGGEYSNQPQHF. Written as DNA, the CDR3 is TGTGCCAGTAGTATGCTCGGGGGTGAGTATAGCAATCAGCCCCAGCATTTT.

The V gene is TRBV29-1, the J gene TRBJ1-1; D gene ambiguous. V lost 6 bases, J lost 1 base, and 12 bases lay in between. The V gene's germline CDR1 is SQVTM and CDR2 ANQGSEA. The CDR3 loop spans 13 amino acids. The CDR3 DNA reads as TGCAGCGTCGACGATGTCCCGAACACTGAAGCTTTCTTT. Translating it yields CSVDDVPNTEAFF.

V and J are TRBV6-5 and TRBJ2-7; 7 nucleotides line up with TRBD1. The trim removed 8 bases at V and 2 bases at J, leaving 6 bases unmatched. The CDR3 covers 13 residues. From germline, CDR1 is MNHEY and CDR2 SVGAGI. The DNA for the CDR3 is TGTGCCAGCCGAAGGGGACAGCCCTACGAGCAGTACTTC. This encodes CASRRGQPYEQYF.

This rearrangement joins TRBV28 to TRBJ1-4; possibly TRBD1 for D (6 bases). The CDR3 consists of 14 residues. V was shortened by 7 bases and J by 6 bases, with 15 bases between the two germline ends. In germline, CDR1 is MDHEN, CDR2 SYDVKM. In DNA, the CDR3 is TGTGCCAGCATGTGGGTGGGGGCCGATGAAAAACTGTTTTTT. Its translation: CASMWVGADEKLFF.